These 19 T cell receptor beta chains were all obtained from the same sample, sequenced in a study of tumor-infiltrating lymphocytes in primary liver carcinoma. Synthesis of TCR beta cDNA was carried out from 450 to 650 ng total RNA with a constant-region primer. It was through three nested multiplex PCR rounds of slightly modified ARM-PCR that TCR beta libraries arose. The first two PCR rounds, roughly 11 cycles each, used TRBV1-TRBV30 forward primers and a C-beta reverse primer. From the multiplex PCR reads, TCRdb called clonotypes with MiXCR, one entry per CDR3 protein. Here the sample spans around 88,000 distinct CDR3 sequences, approximately 72% being singletons. Co-extraction of RNA and DNA was performed on about 20-32 mg of unsorted bulk tissue. Sample: tumor-adjacent normal liver tissue. These receptor sequences come from a man aged 35 to 55 with primary liver carcinoma and hepatitis B virus infection.

With regard to this clonotype: A read error may be the cause here, since a much bigger clone is one base away. The chain links TRBV12-3 or TRBV12-4 to TRBJ2-1, with D perhaps given as TRBD1 or TRBD2 (6 bases each). The CDR3 loop spans 13 amino acids. V lost 5 bases to trimming and J lost 8 bases, with 13 bases between them. The CDR3 DNA is TGTGCCAGCAGTCTGGACTACAGGGATGAGCAGTTCTTC. This sequence encodes CASSLDYRDEQFF.

Concerning this clonotype: No conserved phenylalanine or tryptophan is present at the end of the CDR3, so a read error is the likely explanation. The CDR3 protein is CASSLGSSDTQYL. In DNA form, the CDR3 reads TGTGCCAGCAGCTTAGGGAGTTCAGATACGCAGTATCTT. The V and J genes are TRBV13 and TRBJ2-3; unclear D gene. V shed 0 bases and J shed 4 bases, with 5 bases lying between them. Germline CDR1 reads PRHDT; CDR2 reads FYEKMQ (reference sequence). The CDR3 spans 13 residues.

Notes on this clonotype: A much bigger clone sits one base away, suggesting this may be a read error. This chain joins TRBV7-9 and TRBJ2-3, with 9 bases matching TRBD2. Germline assignment: CDR1 SEHNR and CDR2 FQNEAQ (reference sequence). Trimming at V came to 3 bases and at J to 7 bases, leaving 5 bases not matched to a gene. The CDR3 has 14 amino acids. As DNA, the CDR3 is TGTGCCAGCAGCTTTAGCGGGAGTCAAAATACGCAGTATTTT. This codes for CASSFSGSQNTQYF.

Comment on this clonotype: A read error may account for a junction end that differs from germline. The chain joins TRBV12-3 or TRBV12-4 to TRBJ1-1; unclear D gene. This CDR3 comprises 13 residues. The CDR3: CANSFQWDTEAFF. The CDR3 DNA reads TGTGCCAACAGTTTTCAGTGGGACACTGAAGCTTTCTTT.

The chain is built from TRBV11-2 and TRBJ2-1; tentatively, D is TRBD1 or TRBD2 (6 bases each). V lost 5 bases and J 1 base, leaving 27 bases between the germline ends. Germline CDR1 SGHAT, CDR2 FQNNGV. There are 20 residues in the CDR3. CDR3: CASSLKRGREGQISYNEQFF. CDR3 nucleotides: TGTGCCAGCAGCCTCAAACGGGGGCGGGAAGGCCAAATTTCCTACAATGAGCAGTTCTTC.

With regard to this clonotype: With a much larger clone just one base away, this may be a read error. The rearrangement links TRBV29-1 to TRBJ2-2, with D possibly TRBD2 on 5 matching bases. Deletions cut 4 bases from V and 3 bases from J, with 9 bases between. The CDR3 has 13 residues. Germline-derived CDR1 and CDR2 are SQVTM and ANQGSEA. As DNA, the CDR3 is TGCAGCGTTGGTGGGAGATACACCGGGGAGCTGTTTTTT. Protein sequence: CSVGGRYTGELFF.

This clonotype was seen ten or more times. This chain connects TRBV6-5 to TRBJ2-1; no definite D call. Trimming removed 8 bases from V and 0 bases from J, with 11 bases in between. The CDR3 covers 14 residues. The V gene's germline CDR1 is MNHEY and CDR2 SVGAGI. CDR3 coding DNA: TGTGCCAGCGGCACGCAAAGCTCCTACAATGAGCAGTTCTTC. As protein: CASGTQSSYNEQFF.

The chain links TRBV6-2 or TRBV6-3 to TRBJ2-3, with a possible D match to TRBD2 (5 bases). CDR1 is MNHEY, CDR2 SVGEGT, per germline. CDR3 length: 17 amino acids. V was shortened by 5 bases and J by 6 bases, with 24 bases between the two germline ends. The CDR3: CASSQLYGVSQRDTQYF. The DNA of the CDR3 is TGTGCCAGCAGTCAACTTTACGGGGTCAGTCAGAGGGATACGCAGTATTTT.

Details on this clonotype: Sequence at one end of the junction differs from germline and may be a read error. The rearrangement joins TRBV6-5 to TRBJ2-1; D remains unclear. There are 15 residues in the CDR3. The V gene's germline CDR1 is MNHEY and CDR2 SVGAGI. This chain's CDR3 is CASREYRCSYNEQLF. The CDR3 DNA reads TGTGCCAGCAGGGAATACAGATGCTCCTACAATGAGCAGTTGTTC.

Of note for this clonotype: An end of the junction differs from the germline gene, which may be a read error. The J gene is TRBJ2-1, the V gene TRBV11-2; a possible D gene is TRBD2 (6 bases). Germline loops: CDR1 SGHAT, CDR2 FQNNGV. The CDR3 consists of 16 residues. The CDR3 spells CASSLDIGLTMSEQCF. As DNA, the CDR3 is TGTGCCAGCAGCTTGGATATCGGACTAACCATGAGTGAGCAGTGCTTC.

This clonotype was seen more than once but under ten times. This sequence may be a read error, since a much larger clone differs from it by one base. The chain couples TRBV6-1 to TRBJ1-5; 7 nucleotides align to TRBD1. Germline CDR1 and CDR2: MNHNS and SASEGT. There are 15 residues in the CDR3. The CDR3 DNA reads TGTGCCAGCTGTGAAGGGACAGATAGCAATCAGCCCCAGCATTTT. It is translated as CASCEGTDSNQPQHF.

V gene TRBV12-3 or TRBV12-4 combines with J gene TRBJ2-4; TRBD2 is a possible D gene (5 bases). This CDR3 is built from 18 residues. V lost 2 bases and J 0 bases, leaving 17 bases between the germline ends. CDR3 sequence reads: CASSLWGRADLAKNIQYF. The CDR3 DNA reads TGTGCCAGCAGTTTATGGGGTAGGGCGGACTTAGCCAAAAACATTCAGTACTTC.

In this sample, this clonotype turned up a few times. Its ends do not fully match the called genes, so a read error is possible. The gene calls are TRBV5-5 and TRBJ2-1; TRBD2 agrees at 11 bases. The germline V gene has CDR1 SGHKS and CDR2 YYEKEE (reference sequence). This CDR3 is built from 14 residues. The CDR3 loop is CVSSLTSGDNEQFF. The CDR3 DNA follows: TGTGTCAGCAGTTTGACTAGCGGGGACAATGAGCAGTTCTTC.

This clonotype was counted ten times or more. The chain employs TRBV6-5 and TRBJ1-5; the D gene is possibly TRBD1 (6 bases). The V gene's germline CDR1 is MNHEY and CDR2 SVGAGI. V lost 6 bases to trimming and J lost 2 bases, with 14 bases between them. This CDR3 is 15 amino acids long. As DNA, the CDR3 is TGTGCCAGCAGCCGGGAGGCAGGGGGCAATCAGCCCCAGCATTTT. It encodes CASSREAGGNQPQHF.

This clonotype was recorded a few times. A much larger clone differs by one base, so this may be a read error. The V call is TRBV30, the J call TRBJ2-1; no definite D call. The CDR3 spans 12 residues. Germline loops: CDR1 GTSNPN, CDR2 SVGIG (reference sequence). The CDR3 region is CAWSVIDNGQFF. The CDR3 nucleotides are TGTGCCTGGAGTGTTATAGACAATGGGCAGTTCTTC.

The chain links TRBV28 to TRBJ2-4; the match to TRBD1 covers 10 bases. Per germline, CDR1 MDHEN and CDR2 SYDVKM. Losses at the gene ends were 3 bases for V and 6 bases for J; bases not matched to a gene: 2. The CDR3 runs 14 residues. The CDR3 region is CASSFRDRGNIQYF. CDR3 DNA: TGTGCCAGCAGTTTCCGGGACAGGGGAAACATTCAGTACTTC.

This clonotype was counted a few times. An end of the junction differs from the germline gene, which may be a read error. The genes are TRBV7-8 and TRBJ2-7; 8 bases match TRBD1. CDR3 length: 16 residues. CDR1 is SGHVS, CDR2 FQNEAQ, per germline. CDR3 protein: CGSSSEGDRFSYEQYF. CDR3 nucleotide sequence: TGTGGCAGCAGCTCCGAAGGGGACAGGTTCTCCTACGAGCAGTACTTC.

The chain is built from TRBV7-9 and TRBJ2-1; 7 bases fit TRBD2. In germline, CDR1 is SEHNR, CDR2 FQNEAQ (reference sequence). The CDR3 is 16 residues long. CDR3 nucleotide sequence: TGTGCAGGCAGCCCGGGCAGGGCGGGAGTCGGGGATGAGCAGTTCTTC. Its translation is CAGSPGRAGVGDEQFF.

With regard to this clonotype: This could be a read error, since a much larger clone is one nucleotide away. The gene calls are TRBV30 and TRBJ1-1; TRBD1 is a possible D gene (6 bases). This CDR3 has 12 amino acids. Germline loops: CDR1 GTSNPN, CDR2 SVGIG (reference sequence). CDR3 in amino acids: CAWSPGAGEVFF. CDR3 nucleotide sequence: TGTGCCTGGAGTCCAGGGGCCGGTGAAGTTTTCTTT.